These T cell receptor beta chains were read from a single sample in a study of T-cell reconstitution after alpha-beta-depleted transplantation in children. TCRdb analysed the PCR reads with MiXCR anew, one entry per CDR3 protein. The table lists 500,000 to 750,000 distinct CDR3 sequences, over 10% of them singletons. Here the sequenced sample was PBMCs, mostly from graft donor cells, taken 360 days after TCRalphabeta/CD19-depleted stem cell transplant. These TCRs come from a male patient aged 5 to 17 who had a stem cell transplant for acute myeloid leukemia, so the T cells may come from the graft donor. Each CDR3 is given with its conserved first and last residue. Fields, in order: CDR3 protein, CDR3 DNA, clone size, D gene, V gene, J gene. D genes are given only for firm matches. The size of a clone is reported for some rows only, either as once, few or many, or as a class for expanded clones.

CATNIGTGIDYEQYF	TGTGCCACTAATATCGGGACAGGGATCGACTACGAGCAGTACTTC	-	TRBD1	TRBV6-2/TRBV6-3	TRBJ2-7
CASSSQGARTSGRLAKNIQYF	TGTGCCAGCAGCTCACAGGGGGCCAGAACCAGCGGGAGGTTGGCCAAAAACATTCAGTACTTC	-	-	TRBV5-4	TRBJ2-4
CASSSRESREREVNTGELFF	TGTGCCAGCAGCTCCCGGGAGTCCCGGGAGCGGGAGGTGAACACCGGGGAGCTGTTTTTT	-	TRBD2	TRBV11-1	TRBJ2-2
CASSSRGSSTYNEQFF	TGTGCCAGCAGTTCCCGCGGGAGTTCCACCTACAATGAGCAGTTCTTC	-	TRBD2	TRBV9	TRBJ2-1
CASSLLRDNEQFF	TGTGCCAGCAGCTTGCTCCGAGACAATGAGCAGTTCTTC	-	-	TRBV5-5	TRBJ2-1
CSAHRSDTQYF	TGCAGTGCTCATCGATCAGATACGCAGTATTTT	few	-	TRBV20-1	TRBJ2-3
CASSSFLNEQYF	TGCGCCAGCAGCTCTTTCTTGAACGAGCAGTACTTC	few	-	TRBV5-1	TRBJ2-7
CASSLGGGVGDTQYF	TGTGCCAGCAGCTTAGGAGGGGGAGTAGGAGATACGCAGTATTTT	few	-	TRBV7-6	TRBJ2-3
CSVPSGRGIPTEQFF	TGCAGCGTCCCCAGCGGGAGAGGGATCCCCACCGAGCAGTTCTTC	many	TRBD2	TRBV29-1	TRBJ2-1
CASSPSGPTDTQYF	TGTGCCAGCAGCCCGAGCGGGCCCACAGATACGCAGTATTTT	many	-	TRBV5-8	TRBJ2-3
CASSVYFRTVFRGEQYF	TGTGCCAGCAGCGTCTACTTCAGGACAGTCTTTAGGGGCGAGCAGTACTTC	many	-	TRBV28	TRBJ2-7
CASSFLGTGRTGELFF	TGTGCCAGCAGTTTCCTTGGGACAGGGAGGACCGGGGAGCTGTTTTTT	few	TRBD1	TRBV28	TRBJ2-2
CASSGRTSGKTYEQYF	TGTGCCAGCAGTGGAAGGACTAGCGGGAAGACCTACGAGCAGTACTTC	-	TRBD2	TRBV6-1	TRBJ2-7
CASSPRVRGLGDTQYF	TGTGCCAGCAGCCCTCGGGTCAGGGGGCTGGGAGATACGCAGTATTTT	few	TRBD1	TRBV28	TRBJ2-3
CSSKEPQLAGYNEQFF	TGCAGCTCCAAGGAACCCCAACTAGCGGGATACAATGAGCAGTTCTTC	many	TRBD2	TRBV29-1	TRBJ2-1
CASSGQGAGEQYF	TGTGCCAGCAGTGGACAGGGGGCGGGTGAGCAGTACTTC	-	TRBD1	TRBV2	TRBJ2-7
CASSPLGQGYEQYF	TGTGCCAGCAGCCCACTCGGACAGGGGTACGAGCAGTACTTC	few	TRBD1	TRBV7-2	TRBJ2-7
CAIREAGPPGNEQFF	TGTGCCATCAGGGAAGCGGGTCCGCCTGGCAATGAGCAGTTCTTC	-	-	TRBV10-3	TRBJ2-1
CASSLVRANTGELFF	TGTGCCAGCAGTCTGGTTAGAGCTAACACCGGGGAGCTGTTTTTT	-	-	TRBV11-2	TRBJ2-2
CASSPVEALGYEQYF	TGTGCCAGCTCACCCGTGGAGGCCTTGGGATACGAGCAGTACTTC	few	-	TRBV18	TRBJ2-7
CAISLDRNQPQHF	TGTGCCATCAGTCTGGACAGGAATCAGCCCCAGCATTTT	-	TRBD1	TRBV10-3	TRBJ1-5
CASSRIRAGSSYEQYF	TGTGCCAGCAGCCGTATACGAGCGGGGAGCTCCTACGAGCAGTACTTC	-	TRBD2	TRBV7-8	TRBJ2-7
CASSFISRQETQYF	TGTGCCAGCAGTTTTATTAGCCGGCAAGAGACCCAGTACTTC	many	-	TRBV12-3/TRBV12-4	TRBJ2-5
CASSHPSGRYEPEQYF	TGTGCCAGCAGCCATCCTAGCGGGAGATATGAGCCCGAGCAGTACTTC	-	TRBD2	TRBV7-2	TRBJ2-7
CATSRERGLAGEETQYF	TGTGCCACCAGCAGAGAACGCGGCCTAGCGGGAGAAGAGACCCAGTACTTC	few	TRBD2	TRBV15	TRBJ2-5
CASSGTLLAKNIQYF	TGTGCCAGCAGCGGGACTCTTCTAGCCAAAAACATTCAGTACTTC	-	-	TRBV7-9	TRBJ2-4
CASSYFISYEQYF	TGTGCCAGCAGTTACTTCATCTCCTACGAGCAGTACTTC	few	-	TRBV6-2/TRBV6-3	TRBJ2-7